This TCR beta chain was found in a study of PD-1 blockade in classical Hodgkin lymphoma. The study, taken as a whole, reports: Patients with a complete response exhibited baseline diversity comparable to newly diagnosed patients. It was CD4+ TCR diversity, not CD8+, that rose significantly by C4D1.

Time point noted: cycle 4 day 1 (C4D1), after 6 weeks of nivolumab. Brentuximab vedotin exposure varied among the patients, all of whom had relapsed after autologous stem cell transplantation. Best responses fell into complete response, partial response or progressive disease. The CDR3 loop spans 14 amino acids. V shed 5 bases and J shed 1 base, with 8 bases lying between them. Germline CDR1 is SEHNR and CDR2 is FQNEAQ (reference sequence). A word on this clone: Its antigen remains unknown.

TCRdb's copy holds only in-frame clones and misses some; the assay was immunoSEQ multiplex PCR. The sample carries around 23,000 clones, around nine tenths recorded once. The sample was peripheral blood mononuclear cells (PBMCs), taken before the fourth cycle of nivolumab. The chain has TRBV7-9 and TRBJ2-2; tentatively, D is TRBD1 or TRBD2 (5 bases each). The receptor comes from a human donor with classical Hodgkin lymphoma. The CDR3 protein is CASSLGRNTGELFF. The DNA for the CDR3 is TGTGCCAGCAGCCTGGGACGGAACACCGGGGAGCTGTTTTTT.